This T cell receptor (beta chain) was sequenced in a study of blood T cell repertoires in COVID-19. As for the study in general: Some COVID-19 samples were acute and others convalescent; all came from the United States, Italy and Spain. T cells, B-cell-depleted T cells, or PBMCs provided the cDNA or gDNA that served as material.

This clone was seen just once. The CDR3 is 12 amino acids. Germline-derived CDR1 and CDR2 are MNHEY and SMNVEV (reference sequence). V was clipped by 4 bases and J by 7 bases; unmatched bases: 0. Original analysis: From reference gene primer amplification, estimates of nucleated cell counts were derived. The repertoire was sequenced with immunoSEQ multiplex PCR; TCRdb's copy has only in-frame clones and lacks some. V, J and clone size are those of that table, while D and trimming were read from the DNA. The table shows hundreds of thousands of clones, with around 86% occurring only once. The genes are TRBV27 and TRBJ2-2; TRBD2 agrees at 7 bases. The sequencing sample was made of peripheral blood. The sequence came from a woman in her twenties or thirties who had recovered from COVID-19. DNA of the CDR3: TGTGCCAGCAGTTGGGGGGGCGGGGAGCTGTTTTTT. Amino acid sequence: CASSWGGGELFF.